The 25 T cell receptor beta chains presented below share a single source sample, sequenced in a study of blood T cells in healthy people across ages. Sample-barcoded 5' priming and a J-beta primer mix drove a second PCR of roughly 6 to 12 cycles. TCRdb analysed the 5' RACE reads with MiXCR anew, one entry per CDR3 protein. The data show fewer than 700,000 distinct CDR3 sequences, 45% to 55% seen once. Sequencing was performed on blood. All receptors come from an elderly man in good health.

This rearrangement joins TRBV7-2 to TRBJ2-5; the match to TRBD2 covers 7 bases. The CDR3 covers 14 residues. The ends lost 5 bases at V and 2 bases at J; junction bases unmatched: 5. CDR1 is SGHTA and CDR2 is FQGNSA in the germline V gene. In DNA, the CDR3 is TGTGCCAGCAGCAGCGGGGCGGGGCAAGAGACCCAGTACTTC. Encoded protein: CASSSGAGQETQYF.

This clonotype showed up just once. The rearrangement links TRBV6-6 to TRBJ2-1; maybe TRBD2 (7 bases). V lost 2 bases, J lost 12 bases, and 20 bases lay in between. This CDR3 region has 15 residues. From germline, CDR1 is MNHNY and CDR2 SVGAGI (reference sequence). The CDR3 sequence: CASSYGREGSRGQFF. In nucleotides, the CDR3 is TGTGCCAGCAGTTACGGGAGGGAGGGTTCCAGGGGGCAGTTCTTC.

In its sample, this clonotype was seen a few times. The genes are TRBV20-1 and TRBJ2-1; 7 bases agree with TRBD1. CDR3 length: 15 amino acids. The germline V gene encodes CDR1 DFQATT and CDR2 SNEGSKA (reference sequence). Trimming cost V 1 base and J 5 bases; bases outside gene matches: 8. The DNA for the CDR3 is TGCAGTGCTAGAGGACCGGGACAGCCGAACAATGAGCAGTTCTTC. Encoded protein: CSARGPGQPNNEQFF.

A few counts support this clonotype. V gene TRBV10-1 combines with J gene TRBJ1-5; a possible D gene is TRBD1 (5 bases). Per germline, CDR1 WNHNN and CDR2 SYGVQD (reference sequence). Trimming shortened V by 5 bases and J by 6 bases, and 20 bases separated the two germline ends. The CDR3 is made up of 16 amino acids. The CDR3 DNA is TGCGCCAGCAGTAAAATCCGGGACCGGGAAAGTCAGCCCCAGCATTTT. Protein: CASSKIRDRESQPQHF.

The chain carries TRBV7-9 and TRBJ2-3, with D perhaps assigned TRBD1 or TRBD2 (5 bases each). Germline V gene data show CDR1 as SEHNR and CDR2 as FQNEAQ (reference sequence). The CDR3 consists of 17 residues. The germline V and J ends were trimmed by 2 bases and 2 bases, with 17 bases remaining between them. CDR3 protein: CASSLYGTNYNTDTQYF. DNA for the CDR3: TGTGCCAGCAGCTTATACGGGACCAACTATAACACAGATACGCAGTATTTT.

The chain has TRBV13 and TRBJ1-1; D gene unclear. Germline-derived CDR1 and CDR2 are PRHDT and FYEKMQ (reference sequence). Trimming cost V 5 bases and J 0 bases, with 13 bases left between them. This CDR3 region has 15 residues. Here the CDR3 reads CASSPPTWVNTEAFF. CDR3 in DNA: TGTGCCAGCAGCCCCCCAACTTGGGTGAACACTGAAGCTTTCTTT.

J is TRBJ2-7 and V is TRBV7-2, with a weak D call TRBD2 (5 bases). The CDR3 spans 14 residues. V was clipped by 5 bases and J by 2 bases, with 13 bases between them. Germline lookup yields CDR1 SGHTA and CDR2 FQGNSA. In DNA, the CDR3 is TGTGCCAGCAGCGGGAAACCCGGGACCTACGAGCAGTACTTC. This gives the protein CASSGKPGTYEQYF.

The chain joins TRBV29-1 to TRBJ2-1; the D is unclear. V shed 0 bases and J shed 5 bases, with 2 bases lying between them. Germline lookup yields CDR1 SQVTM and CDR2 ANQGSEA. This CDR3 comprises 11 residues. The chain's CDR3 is CSVEDNNEQFF. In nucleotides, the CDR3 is TGCAGCGTTGAAGACAACAATGAGCAGTTCTTC.

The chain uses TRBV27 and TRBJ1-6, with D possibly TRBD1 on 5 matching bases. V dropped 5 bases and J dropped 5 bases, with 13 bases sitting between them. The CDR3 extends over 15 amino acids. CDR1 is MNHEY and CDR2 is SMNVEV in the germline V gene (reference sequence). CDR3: CASSPGSRDNSPLHF. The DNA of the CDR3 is TGTGCCAGCAGTCCAGGGAGTAGGGATAATTCACCCCTCCACTTT.

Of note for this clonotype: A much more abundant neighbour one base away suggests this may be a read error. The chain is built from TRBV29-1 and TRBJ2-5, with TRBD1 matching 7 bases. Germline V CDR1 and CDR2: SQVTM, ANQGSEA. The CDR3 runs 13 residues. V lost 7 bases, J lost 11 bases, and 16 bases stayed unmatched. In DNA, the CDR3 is TGCAGCGCCGAGACAGGGTCTCACAATGAGCAGTACTTC. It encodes CSAETGSHNEQYF.

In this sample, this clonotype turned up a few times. The CDR3, as DNA: TGCGCCAGCAGCTCAATCCCGGCCTACGAGCAGTACTTC. This encodes CASSSIPAYEQYF. The V call is TRBV5-1, the J call TRBJ2-7; no definite D call. The CDR3 sequence is 13 residues long. CDR1 is SGHRS and CDR2 is YFSETQ in the germline V gene. V gave up 3 bases and J gave up 2 bases, with 9 bases separating them.

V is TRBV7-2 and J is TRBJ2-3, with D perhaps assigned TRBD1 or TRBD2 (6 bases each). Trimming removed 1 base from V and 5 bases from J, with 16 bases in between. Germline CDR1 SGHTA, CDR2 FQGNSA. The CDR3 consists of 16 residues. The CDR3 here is CASSLVGGVGIDTQYF. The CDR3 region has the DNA TGTGCCAGCAGCTTAGTGGGGGGCGTTGGCATAGATACGCAGTATTTT.

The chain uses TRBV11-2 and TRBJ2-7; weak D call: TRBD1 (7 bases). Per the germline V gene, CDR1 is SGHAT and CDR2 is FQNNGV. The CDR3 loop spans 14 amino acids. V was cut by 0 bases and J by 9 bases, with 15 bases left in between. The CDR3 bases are TGTGCCAGCAGCTTAGATAGTCAGGGGGGAGGGCAGTACTTC. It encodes CASSLDSQGGGQYF.

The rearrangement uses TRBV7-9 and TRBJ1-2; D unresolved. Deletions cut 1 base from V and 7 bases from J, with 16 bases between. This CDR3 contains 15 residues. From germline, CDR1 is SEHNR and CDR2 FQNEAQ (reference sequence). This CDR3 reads CASSLVRRLMSGYTF. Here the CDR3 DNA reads TGTGCCAGCAGCTTAGTGCGCAGGCTTATGAGTGGCTACACCTTC.

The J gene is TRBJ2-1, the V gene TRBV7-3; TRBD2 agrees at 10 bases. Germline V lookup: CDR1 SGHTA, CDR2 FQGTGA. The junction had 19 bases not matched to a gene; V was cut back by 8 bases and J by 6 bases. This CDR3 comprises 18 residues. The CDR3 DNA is TGTGCCAGCTCCCGCGGGGCTAGCGGGAGAGCCCTTTTCAATGAGCAGTTCTTC. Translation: CASSRGASGRALFNEQFF.

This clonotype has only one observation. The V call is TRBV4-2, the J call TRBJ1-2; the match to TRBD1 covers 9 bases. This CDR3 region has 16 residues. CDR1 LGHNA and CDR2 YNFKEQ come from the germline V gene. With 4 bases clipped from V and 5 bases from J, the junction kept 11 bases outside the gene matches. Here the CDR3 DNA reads TGTGCCAGCAGCCCTGGTACCGGGACAGGGCTGTATGGCTACACCTTC. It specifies CASSPGTGTGLYGYTF.

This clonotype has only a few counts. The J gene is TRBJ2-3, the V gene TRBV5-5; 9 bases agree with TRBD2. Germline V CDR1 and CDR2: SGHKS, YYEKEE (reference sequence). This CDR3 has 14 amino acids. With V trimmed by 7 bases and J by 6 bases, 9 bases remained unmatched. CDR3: CASGRLAEPDTQYF. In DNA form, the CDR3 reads TGTGCCAGCGGGAGACTAGCGGAACCTGATACGCAGTATTTT.

The DNA of the CDR3 is TGTGCCAGCAGTACGAACTCGGGGGGCGAGCAGTACTTC. It codes for CASSTNSGGEQYF. The gene calls are TRBV11-2 and TRBJ2-5; 7 bases agree with TRBD2. With the DNA end fitting TRBJ2-7 better, the J assignment may be wrong. Germline V gene data show CDR1 as SGHAT and CDR2 as FQNNGV. This CDR3 has 13 amino acids.

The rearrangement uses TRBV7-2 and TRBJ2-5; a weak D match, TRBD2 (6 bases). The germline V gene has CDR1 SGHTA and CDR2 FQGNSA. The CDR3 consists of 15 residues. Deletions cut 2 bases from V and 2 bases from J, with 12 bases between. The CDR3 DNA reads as TGTGCCAGCAGCTTACAGCGGGCGATACAAGAGACCCAGTACTTC. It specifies CASSLQRAIQETQYF. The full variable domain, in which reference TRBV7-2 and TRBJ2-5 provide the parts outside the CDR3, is GAGVSQSPSNKVTEKGKDVELRCDPISGHTALYWYRQSLGQGLEFLIYFQGNSAPDKSGLPSDRFSAERTGGSVSTLTIQRTQQEDSAVYLCASSLQRAIQETQYFGPGTRLLVL.

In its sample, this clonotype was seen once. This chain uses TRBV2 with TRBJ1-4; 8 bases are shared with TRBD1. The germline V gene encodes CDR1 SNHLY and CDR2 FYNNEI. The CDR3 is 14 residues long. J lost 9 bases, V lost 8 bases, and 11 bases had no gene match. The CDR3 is CASLDGQGRQKLFF. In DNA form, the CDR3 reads TGTGCCAGCCTCGATGGACAGGGAAGGCAAAAACTGTTTTTT.

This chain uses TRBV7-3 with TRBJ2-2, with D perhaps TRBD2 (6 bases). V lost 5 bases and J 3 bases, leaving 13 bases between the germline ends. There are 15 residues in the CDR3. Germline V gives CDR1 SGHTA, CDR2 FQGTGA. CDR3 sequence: CASSLSGTYTGELFF. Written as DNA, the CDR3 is TGTGCCAGCAGCCTCTCCGGGACTTACACCGGGGAGCTGTTTTTT. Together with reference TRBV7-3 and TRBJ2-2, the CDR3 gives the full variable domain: GAGVSQTPSNKVTEKGKYVELRCDPISGHTALYWYRQSLGQGPEFLIYFQGTGAADDSGLPNDRFFAVRPEGSVSTLKIQRTERGDSAVYLCASSLSGTYTGELFFGEGSRLTVL.

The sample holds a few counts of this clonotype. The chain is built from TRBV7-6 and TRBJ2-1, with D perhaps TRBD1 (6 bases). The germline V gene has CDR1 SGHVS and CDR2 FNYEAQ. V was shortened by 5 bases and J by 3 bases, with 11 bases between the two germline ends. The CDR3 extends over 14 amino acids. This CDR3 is CASSRQAGYNEQFF. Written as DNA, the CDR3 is TGTGCCAGCAGCAGACAGGCGGGCTACAATGAGCAGTTCTTC.

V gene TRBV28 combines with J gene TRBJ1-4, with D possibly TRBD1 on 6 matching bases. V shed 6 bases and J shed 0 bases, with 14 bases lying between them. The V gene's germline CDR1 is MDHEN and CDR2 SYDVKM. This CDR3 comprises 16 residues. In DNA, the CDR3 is TGTGCCAGCAGCCCACCACGGACAGCAACTAATGAAAAACTGTTTTTT. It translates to CASSPPRTATNEKLFF. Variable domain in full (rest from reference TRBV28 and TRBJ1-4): DVKVTQSSRYLVKRTGEKVFLECVQDMDHENMFWYRQDPGLGLRLIYFSYDVKMKEKGDIPEGYSVSREKKERFSLILESASTNQTSMYLCASSPPRTATNEKLFFGSGTQLSVL.

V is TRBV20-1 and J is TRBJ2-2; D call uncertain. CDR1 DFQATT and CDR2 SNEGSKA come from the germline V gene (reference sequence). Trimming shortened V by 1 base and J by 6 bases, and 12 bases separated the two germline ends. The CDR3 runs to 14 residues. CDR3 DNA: TGCAGTGCTAGAGGCTGGGAAAACGCCGGGGAGCTGTTTTTT. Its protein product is CSARGWENAGELFF.

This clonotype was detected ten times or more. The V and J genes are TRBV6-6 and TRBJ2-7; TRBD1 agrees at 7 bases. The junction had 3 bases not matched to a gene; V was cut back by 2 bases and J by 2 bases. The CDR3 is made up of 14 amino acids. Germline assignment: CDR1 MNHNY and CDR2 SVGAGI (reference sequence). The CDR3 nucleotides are TGTGCCAGCAGTTACGGGGGACAGACCTACGAGCAGTACTTC. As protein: CASSYGGQTYEQYF.